The 18 T cell receptor beta chains reported below all come from one sample, sequenced in a study of T cells in Graves' hyperthyroidism and ophthalmopathy. Regions amplified from RNA transcripts were the TCR beta CDR3 regions. The primer set for the first-round RT-PCR of the TCR CDR3 was HTBI. TCRdb re-derived calls from the multiplex PCR reads in MiXCR, one entry per CDR3 protein. The sample shows some 380,000 distinct CDR3 sequences, roughly 13% of them seen only once. Sample: blood. The source of these receptors is a man under 40 with Graves' hyperthyroidism that later progressed to Graves' ophthalmopathy.

This clonotype was counted at least ten times. The chain joins TRBV12-5 to TRBJ1-4, with D unresolved. Germline CDR1 reads LGHNT; CDR2 reads FRNRAP. Trimming pared 2 bases from V and 8 bases from J, leaving 12 bases between. There are 14 residues in the CDR3. The CDR3 is CASGLRPPGEKLFF. The CDR3 nucleotides are TGTGCTAGTGGTTTGAGGCCACCGGGGGAAAAACTGTTTTTT.

This clonotype has just a few counts. The chain recombines TRBV12-5 with TRBJ1-3; D uncertain. V was cut by 4 bases and J by 4 bases, with 8 bases left in between. Per germline, CDR1 LGHNT and CDR2 FRNRAP. CDR3 length: 13 amino acids. As DNA, the CDR3 is TGTGCTAGTGGTTATCACCAGGGAAACACCATATATTTT. Protein sequence: CASGYHQGNTIYF.

This sequence joins TRBV6-5 and TRBJ2-1, with 10 bases matching TRBD2. The V segment lost 0 bases and the J segment 0 bases; nucleotides outside the gene matches: 5. The CDR3 sequence is 18 residues long. The germline CDR1 and CDR2 sequences are MNHEY and SVGAGI. CDR3 amino acids: CASSYSKSSGGSYNEQFF. The CDR3 region has the DNA TGTGCCAGCAGTTACTCGAAGTCTAGCGGGGGCTCCTACAATGAGCAGTTCTTC.

The chain uses TRBV6-5 and TRBJ1-6; 7 bases map to TRBD1. V dropped 0 bases and J dropped 2; count of bases not matched to a gene: 4. This CDR3 is built from 17 residues. Germline CDR1 MNHEY, CDR2 SVGAGI. The CDR3 loop is CASSYSGTDTYNSPLHF. CDR3 DNA: TGTGCCAGCAGTTACTCTGGGACAGATACCTATAATTCACCCCTCCACTTT.

The V call is TRBV28, the J call TRBJ1-5, with D perhaps matching TRBD1 (5 bases). The CDR3 consists of 16 residues. Trimming took 5 bases from V and 0 from J, leaving 14 bases between them. Germline V gives CDR1 MDHEN, CDR2 SYDVKM. The CDR3 here is CASSVGRDYSNQPQHF. CDR3 bases: TGTGCCAGCAGTGTGGGACGGGATTATAGCAATCAGCCCCAGCATTTT. The full variable domain, with the rest looked up from reference TRBV28 and TRBJ1-5, is DVKVTQSSRYLVKRTGEKVFLECVQDMDHENMFWYRQDPGLGLRLIYFSYDVKMKEKGDIPEGYSVSREKKERFSLILESASTNQTSMYLCASSVGRDYSNQPQHFGDGTRLSIL.

This clonotype occurred many times. This chain connects TRBV30 to TRBJ2-5, with 8 bases that match TRBD2. Germline trimming cut 4 bases from V and 2 bases from J; bases unmatched to any gene: 3. CDR1 and CDR2 (germline): GTSNPN, SVGIG (reference sequence). This CDR3 spans 13 amino acids. The CDR3 coding sequence is TGTGCCTGGACACTAGCGGATCAAGAGACCCAGTACTTC. Protein sequence: CAWTLADQETQYF. The full variable domain, rest sourced from reference TRBV30 and TRBJ2-5, is SQTIHQWPATLVQPVGSPLSLECTVEGTSNPNLYWYRQAAGRGLQLLFYSVGIGQISSEVPQNLSASRPQDRQFILSSKKLLLSDSGFYLCAWTLADQETQYFGPGTRLLVL.

This clonotype has more than one count but fewer than ten. The CDR3 DNA reads TGCAGTGCCCCCGGGAACCCGGGCGGGCCAGATACGCAGTATTTT. Protein: CSAPGNPGGPDTQYF. The genes are TRBV20-1 and TRBJ2-3; D might be TRBD2 (5 bases). Looked up from germline, CDR1 is DFQATT and CDR2 is SNEGSKA (reference sequence). V dropped 6 bases and J dropped 4 bases, with 20 bases sitting between them. CDR3 length: 15 residues.

This rearrangement joins TRBV5-6 to TRBJ1-1; tentative D call: TRBD1 (6 bases). Trimming left V 2 bases short and J 3 bases short, with 11 bases between. The germline V gene encodes CDR1 SGHDT and CDR2 YYEEEE. CDR3 length equals 14 residues. The CDR3 is CASSFRDTDTEAFF. In nucleotides, the CDR3 is TGTGCCAGCAGCTTCCGGGACACGGACACTGAAGCTTTCTTT.

This clonotype was observed many times. This sequence joins TRBV12-3 or TRBV12-4 and TRBJ1-1; D call uncertain. V lost 6 bases to trimming and J lost 5 bases, with 13 bases between them. The CDR3 contains 13 residues. CDR3 residues: CASSRHRSTEAFF. The CDR3 DNA sequence: TGTGCCAGCAGCCGCCATAGGTCTACTGAAGCTTTCTTT.

This clonotype was observed many times. This sequence joins TRBV4-1 and TRBJ2-5; D is possibly TRBD1 or TRBD2 (5 bases each). V was cut by 0 bases and J by 2 bases, with 10 bases left in between. Germline values: CDR1 MGHRA, CDR2 YSYEKL. There are 15 residues in the CDR3. CDR3: CASSQDRDLQETQYF. In DNA, the CDR3 is TGCGCCAGCAGCCAAGACCGGGACCTTCAAGAGACCCAGTACTTC.

This clonotype was recorded at least ten times. The CDR3 nucleotides read TGCAGCGTCCGGGATGTGGGGGGGCAGTACAATGAGCAGTTCTTC. Encoded protein: CSVRDVGGQYNEQFF. The chain uses TRBV29-1 and TRBJ2-1; the D gene is possibly TRBD2 (7 bases). There are 15 residues in the CDR3. Germline assignment: CDR1 SQVTM and CDR2 ANQGSEA. The V gene lost 6 bases and the J gene lost 4 bases, with 19 bases spanning the gap.

The chain recombines TRBV28 with TRBJ2-2; 7 positions match TRBD1. The CDR3 extends over 13 amino acids. Germline V gene sequence: CDR1 MDHEN, CDR2 SYDVKM. Losses at the gene ends were 6 bases for V and 5 bases for J; bases not matched to a gene: 3. CDR3 nucleotide sequence: TGTGCCAGCAGACACAGGGGAACCGGGGAGCTGTTTTTT. Translation gives CASRHRGTGELFF.

This clonotype was seen only a few times. The chain is built from TRBV6-1 and TRBJ2-7; D unclear. Deletions cut 6 bases from V and 7 bases from J, with 16 bases between. Germline CDR1 and CDR2: MNHNS and SASEGT. This CDR3 has 13 residues. The DNA of the CDR3 is TGTGCCAGCAGAGAGGACCTGGCTGGAGAGCAGTACTTC. This translates into CASREDLAGEQYF.

This clonotype was seen ten or more times. The V and J genes are TRBV19 and TRBJ1-6; 7 bases line up with TRBD1. With 6 bases clipped from V and 7 bases from J, the junction kept 6 bases outside the gene matches. This CDR3 is built from 14 residues. CDR1 and CDR2 from the germline V gene are LNHDA and SQIVND (reference sequence). In DNA, the CDR3 is TGTGCCAGTAGATCCGGGACAGAGAATTCACCCCTCCACTTT. It is translated as CASRSGTENSPLHF.

J is TRBJ1-4 and V is TRBV28, with 10 bases lining up with TRBD1. Looked up from germline, CDR1 is MDHEN and CDR2 is SYDVKM. The length of the CDR3 is 17 residues. V was pared by 3 bases and J by 5 bases, with 9 bases of the junction left unmatched. Written as DNA, the CDR3 is TGTGCCAGCAGTTTGGGCCTTGGGACAGGGGAAAATGAAAAACTGTTTTTT. It encodes CASSLGLGTGENEKLFF.

This clonotype was detected ten times or more. The V gene is TRBV28, the J gene TRBJ2-7; D unclear. V lost 1 base to trimming and J lost 0 bases, with 10 bases between them. Looked up from germline, CDR1 is MDHEN and CDR2 is SYDVKM. CDR3 length equals 15 residues. CDR3 in amino acids: CASSLFSASSYEQYF. CDR3 coding DNA: TGTGCCAGCAGTTTATTCTCCGCTAGCTCCTACGAGCAGTACTTC.

This clonotype was counted a few times. V and J are TRBV19 and TRBJ2-3; 10 nucleotides agree with TRBD2. CDR1 is LNHDA and CDR2 is SQIVND in the germline V gene (reference sequence). V was clipped by 5 bases and J by 2 bases; unmatched bases: 7. The CDR3 contains 16 residues. The chain's CDR3 is CASSLSSGGNTDTQYF. The CDR3 coding sequence is TGTGCCAGTAGTCTATCTAGCGGGGGCAACACAGATACGCAGTATTTT.

In this sample, this clonotype turned up many times. The J gene is TRBJ2-1, the V gene TRBV24-1; D perhaps matches TRBD2 (5 bases). Germline values: CDR1 KGHDR, CDR2 SFDVKD. Deletions cut 0 bases from V and 6 bases from J, with 5 bases between. CDR3 length equals 13 residues. The CDR3 sequence is CATSDLEGNEQFF. The CDR3, as DNA: TGTGCCACCAGTGATTTGGAGGGCAATGAGCAGTTCTTC.